This T cell receptor beta chain is from a study of blood T cell repertoires in COVID-19. The wider study: There were acute and convalescent COVID-19 samples, and they came from the United States, Italy and Spain. The cDNA or gDNA used as material had been derived from T cells, B-cell-depleted T cells, or PBMCs.

This CDR3 contains 15 residues. V was shortened by 0 bases and J by 5 bases, with 14 bases between the two germline ends. The germline V gene has CDR1 SGHRS and CDR2 YFSETQ. TCRdb's copy holds only in-frame clones and misses some; the assay was immunoSEQ multiplex PCR. The repertoire includes approximately 27,000 clones, nearly 90% of them detected once, and around 48% sits in the top ten. This receptor was taken from a human donor with acute or convalescent COVID-19. The donor label of this sample is uncertain. The sequenced material came from peripheral blood. The genes are TRBV5-1 and TRBJ1-2; D is unresolved. CDR3 DNA sequence: TGCGCCAGCAGCTTGGGCCTCGGAGGGAAGTATGGCTACACCTTC. Its translation is CASSLGLGGKYGYTF.